These 10 T cell receptor beta chains came from one sample sequenced in a study of PD-L1 blockade in urothelial cancer. Repertoires were generated with immunoSEQ multiplex PCR, while TCRdb's copy carries only in-frame clones and drops some. In the table there are roughly 100,000 clones, 89% of which are singletons. Time point specified: pretreatment peripheral blood. The specimen was PBMCs, collected around atezolizumab (anti-PD-L1) treatment. All receptors derive from an elderly woman with urothelial cancer.

The chain combines TRBV15 with TRBJ2-1, with 15 nucleotides matching TRBD2. This CDR3 has 13 residues. V dropped 9 bases and J dropped 7; count of bases not matched to a gene: 1. Per the germline V gene, CDR1 is LNHNV and CDR2 is YYDKDF (reference sequence). The CDR3: CATGLAGGNEQFF. The CDR3 bases are TGTGCCACGGGACTAGCGGGAGGTAATGAGCAGTTCTTC. Combining the CDR3 with reference TRBV15 and TRBJ2-1 gives the whole variable domain DAMVIQNPRYQVTQFGKPVTLSCSQTLNHNVMYWYQQKSSQAPKLLFHYYDKDFNNEADTPDNFQSRRPNTSFCFLDIRSPGLGDTAMYLCATGLAGGNEQFFGPGTRLTVL.

This sequence joins TRBV10-1 and TRBJ2-1, with 12 bases fitting TRBD2. CDR1 and CDR2 (germline): WNHNN, SYGVQD (reference sequence). CDR3 length: 15 amino acids. After removal of 5 bases from V and 7 bases from J, the junction contained 6 bases not matched to a gene. CDR3: CASSPLAGGQNEQFF. CDR3 DNA: TGCGCCAGCAGTCCACTAGCGGGAGGCCAGAATGAGCAGTTCTTC.

The V call is TRBV27, the J call TRBJ2-1; tentative D call: TRBD2 (7 bases). The germline V gene has CDR1 MNHEY and CDR2 SMNVEV (reference sequence). The CDR3 is made up of 17 amino acids. Between the trimmed V and J ends, which lost 2 bases and 6 bases, there was a span of 20 bases. The DNA for the CDR3 is TGTGCCAGCAGTTTAAGAGGGGGGGTATCAAAGGCCAATGAGCAGTTCTTC. Its protein product is CASSLRGGVSKANEQFF.

The chain is built from TRBV10-3 and TRBJ1-4; TRBD1 agrees at 11 bases. V lost 10 bases, J lost 8 bases, and 9 bases stayed unmatched. There are 14 residues in the CDR3. Germline CDR1 ENHRY, CDR2 SYGVKD. The CDR3 region has the DNA TGTGCCAGTAGGATGGACAGGGGGCACGAAAAACTGTTTTTT. It codes for CASRMDRGHEKLFF.

J is TRBJ2-7 and V is TRBV15; 8 bases align to TRBD1. Losses at the gene ends were 1 base for V and 1 base for J; bases not matched to a gene: 3. CDR3 length: 15 amino acids. Germline loops: CDR1 LNHNV, CDR2 YYDKDF (reference sequence). Written as DNA, the CDR3 is TGTGCCACCAGCAGAGGCGGGACAGGTTCCTACGAGCAGTACTTC. It translates to CATSRGGTGSYEQYF.

The rearrangement uses TRBV2 and TRBJ2-1; 11 bases match TRBD2. The J segment lost 7 bases and the V segment lost 8 bases, leaving 7 bases of the junction unmatched. Germline V gene data show CDR1 as SNHLY and CDR2 as FYNNEI. The CDR3 contains 14 residues. CDR3 loop: CASRGLAGSNEQFF. CDR3 coding DNA: TGTGCCAGCCGCGGACTAGCGGGTTCGAATGAGCAGTTCTTC.

V gene TRBV19 combines with J gene TRBJ1-2; no clear D. The CDR3 sequence is 13 residues long. CDR1 and CDR2 (germline): LNHDA, SQIVND (reference sequence). V dropped 5 bases and J dropped 2 bases, with 9 bases sitting between them. CDR3 residues: CASSFTVNYGYTF. The CDR3 coding sequence is TGTGCCAGTAGTTTTACAGTCAACTATGGCTACACCTTC.

The chain has TRBV9 and TRBJ1-2, with D maybe TRBD1 (6 bases). Trimming pared 1 base from V and 1 base from J, leaving 11 bases between. The CDR3 runs 15 residues. CDR1 is SGDLS and CDR2 is YYNGEE in the germline V gene. The CDR3 reads CASSVSQGFNYGYTF. CDR3 nucleotides: TGTGCCAGCAGCGTATCCCAGGGGTTTAACTATGGCTACACCTTC.

The sample holds a few counts of this clone. This chain links TRBV28 with TRBJ2-1; 13 nucleotides align to TRBD2. Trimming at V came to 6 bases and at J to 9 bases, leaving 8 bases not matched to a gene. Germline-derived CDR1 and CDR2 are MDHEN and SYDVKM. CDR3 size: 15 residues. The CDR3: CASRTGTSGKFEQFF. CDR3 in DNA: TGTGCCAGCAGAACAGGGACTAGCGGGAAGTTTGAGCAGTTCTTC.

The CDR3 is CASSSTSGSLGEQFF. The DNA of the CDR3 is TGCGCCAGCAGCTCCACTAGCGGGAGCTTGGGTGAGCAGTTCTTC. V usage is TRBV5-1 and J usage is TRBJ2-1; TRBD2 aligns across 11 bases. The CDR3 runs 15 residues. With V trimmed by 3 bases and J by 9 bases, 8 bases remained unmatched. In germline, CDR1 is SGHRS, CDR2 YFSETQ.